Following are 10 T cell receptor beta chains from one sample sequenced in a study of identical twins listed by TCRdb under 2016. The library was generated by 5' RACE. The listed sequencing device is Illumina HiSeq 2000. TCRdb trimmed public reads at Q25 via fastp, called clones via MiXCR and kept in-frame beta chains. Each record represents a unique CDR3 protein, reported with the most common genes and DNA among its rows. The sample has more than 400,000 distinct CDR3 sequences on record, 13% to 15% of them singletons. The top ten clonotypes cover roughly 0.42% of the sample. The same data also contributed to another study, on yellow fever vaccine responses in identical twins.

Material: CD4+ T cells sorted from blood. The source of these receptors is a woman aged 18-29 years in good health.

This clonotype was found a few times. The chain has TRBV5-4 and TRBJ2-2; D might be TRBD2 (6 bases). The germline V gene has CDR1 SGHNT and CDR2 YYREEE (reference sequence). CDR3 size: 15 residues. V lost 6 bases and J 4 bases, leaving 16 bases between the germline ends. The CDR3 here is CASTFRGDGTGELFF. In nucleotides, the CDR3 is TGTGCCAGCACCTTTCGCGGGGATGGCACCGGGGAGCTGTTTTTT.

This chain connects TRBV11-2 to TRBJ2-3; 7 nucleotides line up with TRBD2. The CDR3 contains 14 residues. Germline trimming cut 2 bases from V and 4 bases from J; bases unmatched to any gene: 3. Germline V gene lookup returns CDR1 SGHAT and CDR2 FQNNGV. The CDR3 here is CASSLQRGPDTQYF. For the CDR3, the DNA is TGTGCCAGCAGCTTACAGCGGGGCCCAGATACGCAGTATTTT.

This clonotype was picked up a small number of times. This sequence joins TRBV7-8 and TRBJ2-2; tentative D call: TRBD1 (6 bases). The CDR3 is made up of 18 amino acids. With 4 bases removed from V and 0 bases from J, the gap between germline ends came to 18 bases. Per germline, CDR1 SGHVS and CDR2 FQNEAQ. Here the CDR3 reads CASSSPPGAQANTGELFF. CDR3 sequence (DNA): TGTGCCAGCAGCTCCCCCCCAGGGGCGCAGGCGAACACCGGGGAGCTGTTTTTT.

This clonotype was picked up many times. V usage is TRBV18 and J usage is TRBJ1-6, with 9 bases fitting TRBD1. This CDR3 region has 16 residues. V shed 0 bases and J 9 bases; nucleotides not matched to a gene: 6. Germline lookup yields CDR1 KGHSH and CDR2 LQKENI. CDR3 DNA sequence: TGTGCCAGCTCACCACCGGCGGGACAGGGATTTTCACCCCTCCACTTT. Translated, it gives CASSPPAGQGFSPLHF.

This clonotype was detected a few times. The genes are TRBV2 and TRBJ2-7; D call uncertain. Per the germline V gene, CDR1 is SNHLY and CDR2 is FYNNEI. V was cut by 6 bases and J by 5 bases, with 29 bases left in between. The CDR3 spans 18 residues. The CDR3 nucleotides read TGTGCCAGCAGAGAAAACCCCCAGGACGGTGAATGCGGCCACGAGCAGTACGTC. Amino acids: CASRENPQDGECGHEQYV.

The sample holds many counts of this clonotype. CDR3 sequence (DNA): TGCGCCAGCAGCTTGGTAGCGGGAGAATACAATGAGCAGTTCTTC. This encodes CASSLVAGEYNEQFF. V and J are TRBV5-1 and TRBJ2-1, with 9 bases identical to TRBD2. The germline V gene has CDR1 SGHRS and CDR2 YFSETQ. This CDR3 spans 15 amino acids. V lost 0 bases and J lost 4; bases outside the gene matches: 2.

This clonotype appeared a few times. The chain joins TRBV25-1 to TRBJ1-3; D gene uncertain. Trimming took off 2 bases at V and 3 bases at J, with 8 bases between the two ends. The length of the CDR3 is 14 residues. Germline values: CDR1 MGHDK, CDR2 SYGVNS. The DNA of the CDR3 is TGTGCCAGCAGTGAAAGGGAGATTGGAAACACCATATATTTT. This sequence encodes CASSEREIGNTIYF.

The CDR3 DNA is TGTGCCAGCAGTGGGACAGTGCGGCCCCTCTATGGCTACACCTTC. Protein product: CASSGTVRPLYGYTF. The chain couples TRBV2 to TRBJ1-2; D perhaps matches TRBD1 (6 bases). The CDR3 totals 15 residues. Per the germline V gene, CDR1 is SNHLY and CDR2 is FYNNEI. Trimming cost V 4 bases and J 4 bases, with 16 bases left between them.

Concerning this clonotype itself: A junction end diverges from the germline sequence, so it may reflect a read error. The chain has TRBV7-9 and TRBJ2-1; D is unclear. The CDR3 spans 11 residues. Per the germline V gene, CDR1 is SEHNR and CDR2 is FQNEAQ (reference sequence). CDR3: CTSSFHNEQFF. The CDR3 nucleotides are TGTACCAGCAGCTTCCACAATGAGCAGTTCTTC.

This clonotype was seen more than once but under ten times. The CDR3 nucleotides read TGTGCCAGCCGCCGTAGGGGGAGGGAGACCCAGTACTTC. Protein: CASRRRGRETQYF. The V and J genes are TRBV27 and TRBJ2-5; tentatively, D is TRBD1 or TRBD2 (6 bases each). V was trimmed by 8 bases and J by 5 bases, leaving 15 bases between them. The germline CDR1 and CDR2 sequences are MNHEY and SMNVEV (reference sequence). The CDR3 covers 13 residues.